These 19 T cell receptor beta chains share one sample of origin, sequenced in a study of cytomegalovirus exposure and HLA in healthy donors. Vbeta (60) and Jbeta (13) primers were used in the PCR. Assay used: immunoSEQ multiplex PCR; TCRdb lists only in-frame clones, some missing. The sample shows about 65,000 clones, approximately 60% of them seen only once. Sequenced sample: PBMCs. The receptors stem from a man aged 25-45 years in good health and CMV-seronegative.

The chain links TRBV7-8 to TRBJ1-1, with D possibly TRBD1 on 6 matching bases. The CDR3 contains 16 residues. In germline, CDR1 is SGHVS, CDR2 FQNEAQ. V was shortened by 1 base and J by 3 bases, with 15 bases between the two germline ends. The CDR3 is CASSLGPQGWHTEAFF. Here the CDR3 DNA reads TGTGCCAGCAGCTTAGGCCCCCAGGGGTGGCACACTGAAGCTTTCTTT.

The chain has TRBV4-1 and TRBJ2-7; 10 bases align to TRBD1. Germline V gene data show CDR1 as MGHRA and CDR2 as YSYEKL. V lost 4 bases to trimming and J lost 7 bases; unmatched junction nucleotides: 7. CDR3 length: 14 residues. Written as DNA, the CDR3 is TGCGCCAGCAGCCCCCGGACAGGGGGGAGGGAGCAGTACTTC. As protein: CASSPRTGGREQYF.

This rearrangement joins TRBV16 to TRBJ1-4; TRBD1 agrees at 8 bases. After removal of 3 bases from V and 6 bases from J, the junction contained 9 bases not matched to a gene. The CDR3 runs 16 residues. CDR1 KGHSY and CDR2 FQNENV come from the germline V gene. CDR3: CASSHLPGQDYEKLFF. DNA of the CDR3: TGTGCCAGCAGCCATTTACCGGGACAGGACTATGAAAAACTGTTTTTT.

The chain's CDR3 is CAISGSSGDNEQFF. Written as DNA, the CDR3 is TGTGCCATCAGTGGATCTAGCGGGGACAATGAGCAGTTCTTC. The chain combines TRBV10-3 with TRBJ2-1; 9 bases align to TRBD2. The germline V gene encodes CDR1 ENHRY and CDR2 SYGVKD. CDR3 length: 14 residues. Trimming cost V 4 bases and J 5 bases; bases outside gene matches: 3.

The V call is TRBV9, the J call TRBJ2-2, with D possibly matching TRBD1 (6 bases). The CDR3 has 15 amino acids. Per the germline V gene, CDR1 is SGDLS and CDR2 is YYNGEE. Trimming shortened V by 3 bases and J by 2 bases, and 11 bases separated the two germline ends. CDR3 DNA: TGTGCCAGCAGCGAAACAGGGTCAAACACCGGGGAGCTGTTTTTT. Translating gives CASSETGSNTGELFF.

The gene calls are TRBV4-1 and TRBJ2-7; 9 bases are shared with TRBD1. The length of the CDR3 is 15 residues. J was trimmed by 2 bases and V by 5 bases; bases with no gene match: 7. CDR1 and CDR2 (germline): MGHRA, YSYEKL. CDR3 sequence reads: CASSARTGGAYEQYF. The CDR3 nucleotides read TGCGCCAGCAGCGCTCGTACAGGGGGCGCCTACGAGCAGTACTTC.

This clone has only a few counts. The chain carries TRBV4-1 and TRBJ1-2, with 9 positions matching TRBD1. Germline trimming cut 6 bases from V and 0 bases from J; bases unmatched to any gene: 11. Germline CDR1 reads MGHRA; CDR2 reads YSYEKL. The CDR3 runs to 17 residues. CDR3 sequence (DNA): TGCGCCAGCAGTTACGGGACAGGGAACGTCCCTAACTATGGCTACACCTTC. This translates into CASSYGTGNVPNYGYTF.

The chain carries TRBV7-6 and TRBJ1-4; 8 bases map to TRBD1. CDR3 length: 18 amino acids. In germline, CDR1 is SGHVS, CDR2 FNYEAQ. The V segment lost 5 bases and the J segment 0 bases; nucleotides outside the gene matches: 11. CDR3 sequence: CASSLRTGSFATNEKLFF. In nucleotides, the CDR3 is TGTGCCAGCAGCCTCAGGACAGGGAGTTTTGCAACTAATGAAAAACTGTTTTTT.

This clone was counted only a few times. V and J are TRBV5-4 and TRBJ2-4; the match to TRBD1 covers 7 bases. Germline lookup yields CDR1 SGHNT and CDR2 YYREEE (reference sequence). The CDR3 length is 16 residues. Trimming took 4 bases from V and 0 from J; bases not matched to a gene: 7. In nucleotides, the CDR3 is TGTGCCAGCAGCACTGGGACAGCCATAGCCAAAAACATTCAGTACTTC. The encoded protein is CASSTGTAIAKNIQYF.

The rearrangement uses TRBV30 and TRBJ1-5; 7 bases line up with TRBD1. The CDR3 is 13 amino acids. Germline V CDR1 and CDR2: GTSNPN, SVGIG (reference sequence). The V segment lost 2 bases and the J segment 7 bases; nucleotides outside the gene matches: 5. The CDR3 loop reads CAWSQGGGQPQHF. CDR3 DNA sequence: TGTGCCTGGAGTCAGGGGGGTGGCCAGCCCCAGCATTTT.

The V gene is TRBV6-6, the J gene TRBJ2-7; TRBD1 matches 8 bases. There are 15 residues in the CDR3. Germline CDR1 is MNHNY and CDR2 is SVGAGI (reference sequence). Unmatched junction bases numbered 4, after V lost 1 base and J lost 2 bases. CDR3 sequence reads: CASSYWTGIPYEQYF. The CDR3 nucleotides are TGTGCCAGCAGTTACTGGACAGGGATCCCCTACGAGCAGTACTTC.

CDR3 protein: CASSGWGDTIYF. As DNA, the CDR3 is TGTGCCAGCAGTGGTTGGGGAGACACCATATATTTT. The V call is TRBV6-1, the J call TRBJ1-3; no reliable D call. The CDR3 runs to 12 residues. The germline V gene encodes CDR1 MNHNS and CDR2 SASEGT. V shed 4 bases and J shed 8 bases, with 9 bases lying between them.

V gene TRBV7-9 combines with J gene TRBJ2-1; TRBD2 aligns across 7 bases. The CDR3 totals 16 residues. The germline gives CDR1 SEHNR, CDR2 FQNEAQ (reference sequence). Trimming at V came to 5 bases and at J to 2 bases, leaving 9 bases not matched to a gene. The CDR3 sequence is CASSTVGGGTYNEQFF. The CDR3 DNA reads TGTGCCAGCAGCACAGTTGGGGGGGGAACCTACAATGAGCAGTTCTTC. Complete variable domain (other parts from reference TRBV7-9 and TRBJ2-1): DTGVSQNPRHKITKRGQNVTFRCDPISEHNRLYWYRQTLGQGPEFLTYFQNEAQLEKSRLLSDRFSAERPKGSFSTLEIQRTEQGDSAMYLCASSTVGGGTYNEQFFGPGTRLTVL.

This chain joins TRBV6-5 and TRBJ2-1; D possibly corresponds to TRBD1 (6 bases). CDR1 is MNHEY, CDR2 SVGAGI, per germline. Trimming removed 0 bases from V and 2 bases from J, with 8 bases in between. The CDR3 is 15 residues long. CDR3 in DNA: TGTGCCAGCAGTTACTCTGGACAGCCCTACAATGAGCAGTTCTTC. Its protein is CASSYSGQPYNEQFF.

This rearrangement joins TRBV7-9 to TRBJ2-5; D possibly corresponds to TRBD2 (6 bases). Looked up from germline, CDR1 is SEHNR and CDR2 is FQNEAQ (reference sequence). V lost 4 bases and J 1 base, leaving 7 bases between the germline ends. This CDR3 comprises 13 residues. CDR3 DNA sequence: TGTGCCAGCAGCTCTAGCGCCCAAGAGACCCAGTACTTC. Translated: CASSSSAQETQYF.

V and J are TRBV27 and TRBJ2-1; 7 positions match TRBD2. The V gene end was trimmed by 6 bases and the J gene end by 0 bases; junction bases not matched to a gene: 2. This CDR3 has 14 amino acids. Germline-derived CDR1 and CDR2 are MNHEY and SMNVEV (reference sequence). The CDR3 reads CASRGGSSYNEQFF. For the CDR3, the DNA is TGTGCCAGCAGGGGGGGGAGCTCCTACAATGAGCAGTTCTTC.

This chain joins TRBV9 and TRBJ1-6, with D possibly being TRBD1 (5 bases). The CDR3 sequence is 14 residues long. With 0 bases removed from V and 5 bases from J, the gap between germline ends came to 6 bases. CDR1 and CDR2 (germline): SGDLS, YYNGEE. CDR3 region: CASSVGQNNSPLHF. CDR3 nucleotide sequence: TGTGCCAGCAGCGTAGGACAGAATAATTCACCCCTCCACTTT.

The V call is TRBV5-1, the J call TRBJ2-3, with D maybe TRBD1 (7 bases). Trimming shortened V by 4 bases and J by 6 bases, and 18 bases separated the two germline ends. Per the germline V gene, CDR1 is SGHRS and CDR2 is YFSETQ. The CDR3 loop spans 15 amino acids. The CDR3, as DNA: TGCGCCAGCAGCCCCCTCAGGGGGGCGACGGATACGCAGTATTTT. Residues: CASSPLRGATDTQYF.

This clone is a singleton in its sample. The J gene is TRBJ1-6, the V gene TRBV2, with a possible D match to TRBD1 (6 bases). CDR1 is SNHLY, CDR2 FYNNEI, per germline. V lost 6 bases and J 9 bases, leaving 12 bases between the germline ends. This CDR3 region has 13 residues. This chain's CDR3 is CASSRDITSPLHF. The CDR3 DNA is TGTGCCAGCAGCCGGGACATTACTTCACCCCTCCACTTT.